Each of the 27 T cell receptor beta chains below was sequenced from the same sample in a study of T cells in Graves' hyperthyroidism and ophthalmopathy. The CDR3 regions of TCR beta were amplified from RNA transcripts. The HTBI primer set drove a first-round RT-PCR of the TCR CDR3. TCRdb passed the multiplex PCR reads through MiXCR, listing each CDR3 protein once. The sample carries about 720,000 distinct CDR3 sequences, roughly a sixth recorded once. The sequenced material came from blood. These TCRs come from a woman aged 45 to 65 with Graves' hyperthyroidism that later progressed to Graves' ophthalmopathy.

The table lists this clonotype with many counts. The V and J genes are TRBV7-8 and TRBJ1-1; the D is unclear. Germline V gene sequence: CDR1 SGHVS, CDR2 FQNEAQ. This CDR3 is built from 11 residues. The V and J ends lost 7 bases and 6 bases respectively, with 9 bases between them. CDR3 bases: TGTGCCAGCAACCCTTGGCCTGAAGCTTTCTTT. It yields the protein CASNPWPEAFF.

This clonotype showed up many times. This sequence joins TRBV10-1 and TRBJ2-3; a weak D match, TRBD1 (6 bases). The V end lost 2 bases, the J end lost 6 bases, and 12 bases lay between the germline ends. Germline V gene data show CDR1 as WNHNN and CDR2 as SYGVQD (reference sequence). This CDR3 has 14 residues. CDR3 coding DNA: TGCGCCAGCAGTGAGGTGGGGGCCGAGGATACGCAGTATTTT. It encodes CASSEVGAEDTQYF.

This clonotype occurred a few times. The conserved phenylalanine or tryptophan normally closing the CDR3 is absent here, so this likely arose from a read error. This chain connects TRBV11-1 to TRBJ2-6, with a tentative D call TRBD1 (5 bases). The CDR3 sequence is 15 residues long. V was pared by 2 bases and J by 3 bases, with 8 bases between. Germline lookup yields CDR1 SGHAT and CDR2 FQDESV (reference sequence). The CDR3 coding sequence is TGTGCCAGCAGCTTACAGGGCGTTGGGGCCAACGTCCTGACTTCC. Its protein is CASSLQGVGANVLTS.

This sequence joins TRBV7-9 and TRBJ2-3; 9 bases are shared with TRBD2. The CDR3 is made up of 17 amino acids. The germline CDR1 and CDR2 sequences are SEHNR and FQNEAQ (reference sequence). J lost 0 bases, V lost 6 bases, and 10 bases had no gene match. CDR3 amino acids: CASSRRGTSSSTDTQYF. The CDR3 bases are TGTGCCAGCAGTCGACGAGGGACTAGCTCGAGCACAGATACGCAGTATTTT.

This clonotype occurred many times. The chain links TRBV6-1 to TRBJ1-1; the match to TRBD1 covers 7 bases. The CDR3 contains 15 residues. After removal of 0 bases from V and 6 bases from J, the junction contained 7 bases not matched to a gene. CDR1 is MNHNS and CDR2 is SASEGT in the germline V gene. CDR3 bases: TGTGCCAGCAGTGAAGCAGGGGGCGACTCTTCTGAAGCTTTCTTT. It encodes CASSEAGGDSSEAFF.

This rearrangement joins TRBV7-9 to TRBJ1-2; D unresolved. V was cut by 1 base and J by 4 bases, with 10 bases left in between. Germline V gene data show CDR1 as SEHNR and CDR2 as FQNEAQ (reference sequence). This CDR3 region has 14 residues. CDR3 sequence: CASSLDQAIYGYTF. CDR3 nucleotide sequence: TGTGCCAGCAGCTTAGATCAGGCCATCTATGGCTACACCTTC.

The chain carries TRBV4-1 and TRBJ2-7; TRBD1 agrees at 9 bases. Trimming took 5 bases from V and 2 from J; bases not matched to a gene: 4. The CDR3 consists of 14 residues. Germline V gene lookup returns CDR1 MGHRA and CDR2 YSYEKL. The CDR3 nucleotides are TGCGCCAGCAGCAAGGACAGGGGACCCTACGAGCAGTACTTC. As protein: CASSKDRGPYEQYF.

The table lists this clonotype with many counts. The genes are TRBV6-1 and TRBJ2-2; D possibly corresponds to TRBD1 (6 bases). Germline V gene sequence: CDR1 MNHNS, CDR2 SASEGT. Between the trimmed V and J ends, which lost 5 bases and 1 base, there was a span of 14 bases. There are 16 residues in the CDR3. The CDR3 DNA follows: TGTGCCAGCAGTCTAACAGGGCCGTGGAACACCGGGGAGCTGTTTTTT. Protein product: CASSLTGPWNTGELFF.

This clonotype has ten or more counts. CDR3 in DNA: TGTGCCAGCAGTGAAACGGGACCTCCCGGGGAGCTGTTTTTT. It codes for CASSETGPPGELFF. The J gene is TRBJ2-2, the V gene TRBV2, with D perhaps TRBD1 or TRBD2 (5 bases each). The CDR3 has 14 residues. V was shortened by 2 bases and J by 6 bases, with 10 bases between the two germline ends. Germline loops: CDR1 SNHLY, CDR2 FYNNEI.

This clonotype has more than one count but fewer than ten. V and J are TRBV6-2 or TRBV6-3 and TRBJ2-2, with a possible D match to TRBD2 (5 bases). Trimming took 4 bases from V and 4 from J, leaving 16 bases between them. Germline CDR1 MNHEY, CDR2 SVGEGT. The length of the CDR3 is 16 residues. DNA of the CDR3: TGTGCCAGCAGTTCGGGCCCTTATGAGGGCACCGGGGAGCTGTTTTTT. It yields the protein CASSSGPYEGTGELFF.

The chain carries TRBV3-1 and TRBJ2-7; D not certain. Deletions cut 1 base from V and 2 bases from J, with 9 bases between. Germline V gene sequence: CDR1 LGHDT, CDR2 YNNKEL (reference sequence). The CDR3 is 14 amino acids. DNA for the CDR3: TGTGCCAGCAGCCAAGCCCTTGGAACCTACGAGCAGTACTTC. This gives the protein CASSQALGTYEQYF.

This clonotype has ten or more counts. The chain couples TRBV12-3 or TRBV12-4 to TRBJ1-6, with 11 nucleotides matching TRBD1. CDR3 size: 14 residues. V dropped 7 bases and J dropped 9; count of bases not matched to a gene: 5. This chain's CDR3 is CASTRDRGSSPLHF. The CDR3 DNA is TGTGCCAGCACGCGGGACAGGGGGAGTTCACCCCTCCACTTT.

The J gene is TRBJ2-1, the V gene TRBV7-9; no reliable D call. Germline V lookup: CDR1 SEHNR, CDR2 FQNEAQ (reference sequence). V lost 5 bases to trimming and J lost 8 bases, with 10 bases between them. The CDR3 is 12 residues long. The CDR3, as DNA: TGTGCCAGCAGCCAGACTGGGTATGAGCAGTTCTTC. It codes for CASSQTGYEQFF.

V is TRBV19 and J is TRBJ1-6; D not certain. CDR1 and CDR2 (germline): LNHDA, SQIVND (reference sequence). V dropped 7 bases and J dropped 2 bases, with 15 bases sitting between them. The CDR3 contains 16 residues. In DNA form, the CDR3 reads TGTGCCAGTACCCCTCGGCCAGGAGCCTATAATTCACCCCTCCACTTT. It translates to CASTPRPGAYNSPLHF.

This clonotype was seen a few times. The chain uses TRBV6-1 and TRBJ1-3, with D possibly matching TRBD1 (6 bases). Trimming took off 6 bases at V and 4 bases at J, with 13 bases between the two ends. In germline, CDR1 is MNHNS, CDR2 SASEGT. This CDR3 comprises 14 residues. This CDR3 is CASRASGAGNTIYF. CDR3 nucleotide sequence: TGTGCCAGCAGAGCGTCGGGGGCAGGAAACACCATATATTTT.

J is TRBJ2-7 and V is TRBV10-3, with D perhaps matching TRBD1 or TRBD2 (5 bases each). V shed 4 bases and J shed 7 bases, with 29 bases lying between them. The germline V gene has CDR1 ENHRY and CDR2 SYGVKD. This CDR3 region has 18 residues. This chain's CDR3 is CAISAQEGAGPNPGEQYF. The CDR3 DNA follows: TGTGCCATCAGTGCTCAAGAAGGGGCCGGGCCAAATCCGGGGGAGCAGTACTTC.

The sample holds a few counts of this clonotype. The CDR3 spells CASSLALQFAAEPINGYTF. CDR3 nucleotide sequence: TGTGCCAGCAGCTTAGCGTTACAGTTTGCGGCGGAACCTATAAATGGCTACACCTTC. This sequence joins TRBV7-9 and TRBJ1-2; no reliable D call. V lost 0 bases, J lost 6 bases, and 26 bases lay in between. The CDR3 covers 19 residues. CDR1 is SEHNR, CDR2 FQNEAQ, per germline (reference sequence). Together with reference TRBV7-9 and TRBJ1-2, the CDR3 gives the full variable domain: DTGVSQNPRHKITKRGQNVTFRCDPISEHNRLYWYRQTLGQGPEFLTYFQNEAQLEKSRLLSDRFSAERPKGSFSTLEIQRTEQGDSAMYLCASSLALQFAAEPINGYTFGSGTRLTVV.

This clonotype was picked up a small number of times. This rearrangement joins TRBV9 to TRBJ2-2; unclear D gene. V was trimmed by 1 base and J by 5 bases, leaving 9 bases between them. The CDR3 spans 14 residues. Germline CDR1 is SGDLS and CDR2 is YYNGEE. Here the CDR3 reads CASSVNPRTGELFF. CDR3 in DNA: TGTGCCAGCAGCGTAAACCCCCGTACCGGGGAGCTGTTTTTT.

This clonotype has a count of ten or more. The J gene is TRBJ1-1, the V gene TRBV3-1; D unclear. The CDR3 has 13 amino acids. Between the trimmed V and J ends, which lost 1 base and 5 bases, there was a span of 8 bases. Germline CDR1 LGHDT, CDR2 YNNKEL (reference sequence). CDR3 nucleotide sequence: TGTGCCAGCAGCCAAGGGCGCTTAACTGAAGCTTTCTTT. It encodes CASSQGRLTEAFF.

The chain couples TRBV6-1 to TRBJ1-4; 7 nucleotides match TRBD1. The CDR3 covers 14 residues. The germline V gene has CDR1 MNHNS and CDR2 SASEGT. After removal of 6 bases from V and 7 bases from J, the junction contained 8 bases not matched to a gene. The chain's CDR3 is CASRDTGEGEKLFF. The CDR3, as DNA: TGTGCCAGCAGAGACACAGGGGAGGGTGAAAAACTGTTTTTT.

This clonotype was seen a few times. CDR3 sequence reads: CSASGADQETQYF. As DNA, the CDR3 is TGCAGTGCTAGTGGCGCGGACCAAGAGACCCAGTACTTC. V gene TRBV20-1 combines with J gene TRBJ2-5; D uncertain. There are 13 residues in the CDR3. Germline V lookup: CDR1 DFQATT, CDR2 SNEGSKA (reference sequence). V was cut by 3 bases and J by 0 bases, with 8 bases left in between.

Ten or more counts support this clonotype. This sequence joins TRBV7-3 and TRBJ2-7; 9 nucleotides align to TRBD2. The V and J ends lost 4 bases and 0 bases, in that order; junction bases with no gene match: 4. CDR1 and CDR2 from the germline V gene are SGHTA and FQGTGA. CDR3 length equals 15 residues. Here the CDR3 reads CASSSRGGASYEQYF. The CDR3 nucleotides read TGTGCCAGCAGCTCCCGCGGGGGGGCCTCCTACGAGCAGTACTTC.

This rearrangement joins TRBV14 to TRBJ2-1, with 7 bases aligning to TRBD2. Looked up from germline, CDR1 is SGHDN and CDR2 is FVKESK. This CDR3 is built from 15 residues. Unmatched junction bases numbered 2, after V lost 0 bases and J lost 3 bases. The CDR3 region is CASSQEGRGYNEQFF. The CDR3 DNA is TGTGCCAGCAGCCAAGAAGGGAGGGGCTACAATGAGCAGTTCTTC.

This clonotype was picked up many times. V usage is TRBV6-5 and J usage is TRBJ1-1; D remains ambiguous. Trimming cost V 2 bases and J 1 base, with 8 bases left between them. Germline values: CDR1 MNHEY, CDR2 SVGAGI. The CDR3 runs to 14 residues. CDR3 sequence (DNA): TGTGCCAGCAGTTACGGGGTGGAGAACACTGAAGCTTTCTTT. This sequence encodes CASSYGVENTEAFF.

This sequence joins TRBV12-3 or TRBV12-4 and TRBJ2-7; 10 bases agree with TRBD1. The CDR3 is 14 amino acids. The V and J ends lost 1 base and 6 bases, in that order; junction bases with no gene match: 3. The CDR3 here is CASSLETGGIEQYF. In DNA form, the CDR3 reads TGTGCCAGCAGTTTAGAGACAGGGGGCATCGAGCAGTACTTC.

This clonotype was recorded many times. The chain couples TRBV30 to TRBJ1-4, with D tentatively TRBD1 (5 bases). This CDR3 contains 15 residues. In germline, CDR1 is GTSNPN, CDR2 SVGIG (reference sequence). Trimming took off 0 bases at V and 2 bases at J, with 10 bases between the two ends. CDR3 coding DNA: TGTGCCTGGAGTGTACGCCCAGGGACTAATGAAAAACTGTTTTTT. It yields the protein CAWSVRPGTNEKLFF.

In this sample, this clonotype turned up a few times. The rearrangement joins TRBV12-3 or TRBV12-4 to TRBJ1-5; D is uncertain. The V end lost 1 base, the J end lost 2 bases, and 12 bases lay between the germline ends. The CDR3 totals 16 residues. As DNA, the CDR3 is TGTGCCAGCAGTTTAGGGCTCCTTGGGGGCAATCAGCCCCAGCATTTT. Its protein is CASSLGLLGGNQPQHF.